This T cell receptor beta chain came from a study of PD-1 blockade in classical Hodgkin lymphoma. Data came from immunoSEQ multiplex PCR; TCRdb stores just in-frame clones and leaves some out. Among around 19,000 clones listed, over 70% were seen once. Time point meaning: cycle 4 day 1 (C4D1), after 6 weeks of nivolumab. Relapse after autologous stem cell transplantation occurred in every patient, and brentuximab vedotin exposure varied. The CDR3 has 13 amino acids. Trimming left V 4 bases short and J 7 bases short, with 13 bases between. Germline CDR1 SGHTA, CDR2 FQGNSA. The receptor's source is a human donor with classical Hodgkin lymphoma. This material consisted of peripheral blood mononuclear cells (PBMCs), taken before the fourth cycle of nivolumab. The chain carries TRBV7-2 and TRBJ1-2; tentative D call: TRBD1 (5 bases). The CDR3 sequence: CASSSPLGGGYTF. The DNA of the CDR3 is TGTGCCAGCAGCTCCCCACTGGGGGGTGGCTACACCTTC.